Listed below are T cell receptor beta chains from one sample, sequenced in a study of T cell responses to AZD1222 COVID-19 vaccine. Clones were sequenced by immunoSEQ multiplex PCR, and TCRdb holds only the in-frame ones, with some missing. The profile shows over 45,000 clones, more than 60% of them singletons. Source: peripheral blood, taken on day 0 of AZD1222 vaccination. The receptor source for this set is an adult in good health. Both conserved end residues are part of each CDR3. The order of the fields is V gene, clone size, CDR3 length, CDR3 protein. Clone size is not always given. Where it is, it says once, few, many or a class for expanded clones.

TRBV5-1 | . | 13 | CASSLMLGNGYTF
TRBV28 | once | 13 | CASRPFVGHGYTF
TRBV6-5 | . | 14 | CASSRGGNTGELFF
TRBV29-1 | . | 15 | CSVGEGLGSFQPQHF
TRBV7-8 | . | 17 | CASSQRTLPGSNQPQHF
TRBV10-3 | once | 14 | CAISESGGETEAFF
TRBV15 | few | 14 | CATSRDQRQETQYF
TRBV4-2 | . | 15 | CASSLGGLAEETQYF
TRBV29-1 | few | 12 | CSVDTTGDRYTF
TRBV5-4 | . | 12 | CASSLVGSEAFF
TRBV5-1 | . | 14 | CASSSGTLNTEAFF
TRBV15 | . | 13 | CATSRSNRYEQYF
TRBV2 | . | 15 | CASRGSGPEIYGYTF
TRBV23-1 | . | 20 | CVPARNYKRAEGPAKNIQYF
TRBV2 | once | 14 | CASSGDMTNYGYTF
TRBV4-1 | . | 16 | CASSQMRGSGNEKLFF
TRBV12-5 | . | 13 | CASGLDGDQPQHF
TRBV12-5 | . | 16 | CASGLGQGVSGNTIYF
TRBV20-1 | . | 11 | CSARDQGPQYF
TRBV11-3 | . | 17 | CASSEGLHKSGTGELFF
TRBV18 | . | 13 | CASSRIENTEAFF
TRBV19 | . | 17 | CASSRGAGRNRNTEAFF
TRBV19 | few | 15 | CASSHWGGHQETQYF
TRBV6-5 | . | 13 | CASSLTGGNTIYF
TRBV18 | . | 15 | CASSYGQATNEKLFF
TRBV7-9 | . | 13 | CASSSSPVETQYF
TRBV29-1 | . | 13 | CSVRDRTRNTIYF
TRBV5-1 | . | 11 | CASSQNTEAFF
TRBV10-3 | . | 13 | CAISDRESGELFF
TRBV5-1 | . | 14 | CASSLDAALHEQYF
TRBV29-1 | few | 12 | CSVDNLNYGYTF
TRBV19 | . | 15 | CASSRTELMSEKLFF
TRBV6-5 | few | 13 | CASSYGQNTEAFF